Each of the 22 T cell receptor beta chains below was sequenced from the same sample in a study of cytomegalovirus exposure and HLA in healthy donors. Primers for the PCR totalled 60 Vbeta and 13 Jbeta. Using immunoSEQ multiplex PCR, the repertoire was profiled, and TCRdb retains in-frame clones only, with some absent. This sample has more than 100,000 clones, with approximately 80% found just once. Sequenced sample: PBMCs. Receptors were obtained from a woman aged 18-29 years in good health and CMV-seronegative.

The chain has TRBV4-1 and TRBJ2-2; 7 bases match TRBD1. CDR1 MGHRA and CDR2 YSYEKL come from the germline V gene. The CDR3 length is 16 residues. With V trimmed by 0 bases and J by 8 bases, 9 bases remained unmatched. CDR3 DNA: TGCGCCAGCAGCCAAGACACGGCACAGGGGCCAGGGGAGCTGTTTTTT. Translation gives CASSQDTAQGPGELFF.

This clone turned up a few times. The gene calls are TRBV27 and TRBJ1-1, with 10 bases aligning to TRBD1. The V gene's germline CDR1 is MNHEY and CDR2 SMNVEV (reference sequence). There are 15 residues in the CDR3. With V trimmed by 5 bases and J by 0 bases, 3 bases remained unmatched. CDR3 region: CASSRTGGMNTEAFF. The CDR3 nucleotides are TGTGCCAGCAGTCGGACAGGGGGAATGAACACTGAAGCTTTCTTT.

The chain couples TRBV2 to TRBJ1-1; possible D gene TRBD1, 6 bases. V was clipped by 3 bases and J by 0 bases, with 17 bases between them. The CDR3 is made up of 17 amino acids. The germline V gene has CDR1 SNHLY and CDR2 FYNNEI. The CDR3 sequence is CASSDSGVPVMNTEAFF. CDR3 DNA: TGTGCCAGCAGTGATTCAGGGGTACCGGTGATGAACACTGAAGCTTTCTTT.

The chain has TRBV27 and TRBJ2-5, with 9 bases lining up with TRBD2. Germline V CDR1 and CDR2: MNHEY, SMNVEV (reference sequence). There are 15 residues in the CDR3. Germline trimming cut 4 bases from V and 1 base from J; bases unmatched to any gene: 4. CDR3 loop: CASSSGTSSQETQYF. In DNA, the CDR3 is TGTGCCAGCAGTTCCGGGACTAGCTCCCAAGAGACCCAGTACTTC.

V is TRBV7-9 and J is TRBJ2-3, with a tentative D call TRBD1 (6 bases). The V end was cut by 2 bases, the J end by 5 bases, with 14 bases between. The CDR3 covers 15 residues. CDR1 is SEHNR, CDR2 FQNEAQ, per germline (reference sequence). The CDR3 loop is CASSLTRGGGDTQYF. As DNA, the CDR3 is TGTGCCAGCAGCTTAACTAGAGGGGGTGGAGATACGCAGTATTTT.

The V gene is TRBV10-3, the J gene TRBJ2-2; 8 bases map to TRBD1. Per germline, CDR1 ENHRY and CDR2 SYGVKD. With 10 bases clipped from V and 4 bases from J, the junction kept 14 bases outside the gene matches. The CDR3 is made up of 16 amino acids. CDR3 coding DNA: TGTGCCACCAGGACAGGGTTAAGTAGGAGCACCGGGGAGCTGTTTTTT. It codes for CATRTGLSRSTGELFF.

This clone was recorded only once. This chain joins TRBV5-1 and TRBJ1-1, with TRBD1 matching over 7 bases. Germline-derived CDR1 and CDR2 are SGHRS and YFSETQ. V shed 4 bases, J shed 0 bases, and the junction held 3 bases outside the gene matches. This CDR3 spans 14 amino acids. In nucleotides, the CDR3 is TGCGCCAGCAGCGGGGGACAGTTGAACACTGAAGCTTTCTTT. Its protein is CASSGGQLNTEAFF.

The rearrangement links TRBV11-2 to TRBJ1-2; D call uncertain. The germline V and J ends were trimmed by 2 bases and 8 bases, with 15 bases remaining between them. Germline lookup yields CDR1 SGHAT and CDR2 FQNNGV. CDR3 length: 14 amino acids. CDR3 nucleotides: TGTGCCAGCAGCTTATCGGGTGAGGGTTACGGCTACACCTTC. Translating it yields CASSLSGEGYGYTF.

The CDR3 region has the DNA TGTGCCAGCAGCGGGCAGGGGATCTATGGCTACACCTTC. Its translation: CASSGQGIYGYTF. This rearrangement joins TRBV7-9 to TRBJ1-2; TRBD1 might be the D (6 bases). V was trimmed by 5 bases and J by 4 bases, leaving 11 bases between them. The CDR3 totals 13 residues. CDR1 SEHNR and CDR2 FQNEAQ come from the germline V gene (reference sequence).

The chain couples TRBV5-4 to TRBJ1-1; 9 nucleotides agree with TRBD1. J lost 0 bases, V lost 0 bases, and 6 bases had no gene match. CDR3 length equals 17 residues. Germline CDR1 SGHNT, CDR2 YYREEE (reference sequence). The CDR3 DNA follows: TGTGCCAGCAGCTTGGTCCCGGGACAGGGAATGAACACTGAAGCTTTCTTT. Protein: CASSLVPGQGMNTEAFF.

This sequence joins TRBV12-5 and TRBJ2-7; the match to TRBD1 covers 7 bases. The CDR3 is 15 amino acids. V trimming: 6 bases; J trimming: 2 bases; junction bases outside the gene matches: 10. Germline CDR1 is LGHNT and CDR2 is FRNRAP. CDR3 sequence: CASGLDRLPPYEQYF. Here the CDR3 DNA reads TGTGCTAGTGGACTGGACAGGTTACCACCCTACGAGCAGTACTTC.

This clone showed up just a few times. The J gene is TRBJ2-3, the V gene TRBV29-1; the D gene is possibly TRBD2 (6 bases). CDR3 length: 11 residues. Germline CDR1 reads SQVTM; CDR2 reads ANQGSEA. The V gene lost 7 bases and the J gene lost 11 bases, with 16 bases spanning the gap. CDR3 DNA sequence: TGCAGCGAACGGGACTCCCGAGGGCAGTATTTT. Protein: CSERDSRGQYF.

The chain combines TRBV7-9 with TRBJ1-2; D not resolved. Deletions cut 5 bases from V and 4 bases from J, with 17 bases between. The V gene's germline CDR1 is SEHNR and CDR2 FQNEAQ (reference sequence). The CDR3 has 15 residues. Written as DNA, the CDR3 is TGTGCCAGCAGCCTTGGAGTCCCAGAGGTCTATGGCTACACCTTC. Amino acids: CASSLGVPEVYGYTF. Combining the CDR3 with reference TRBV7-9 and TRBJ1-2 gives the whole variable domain DTGVSQNPRHKITKRGQNVTFRCDPISEHNRLYWYRQTLGQGPEFLTYFQNEAQLEKSRLLSDRFSAERPKGSFSTLEIQRTEQGDSAMYLCASSLGVPEVYGYTFGSGTRLTVV.

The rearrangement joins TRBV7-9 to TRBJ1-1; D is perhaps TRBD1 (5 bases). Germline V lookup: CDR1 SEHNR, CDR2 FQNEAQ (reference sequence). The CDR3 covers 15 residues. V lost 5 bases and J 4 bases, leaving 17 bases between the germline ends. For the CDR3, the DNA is TGTGCCAGCAGCGCGGGGGAGGGTTCGGGCACTGAAGCTTTCTTT. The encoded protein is CASSAGEGSGTEAFF.

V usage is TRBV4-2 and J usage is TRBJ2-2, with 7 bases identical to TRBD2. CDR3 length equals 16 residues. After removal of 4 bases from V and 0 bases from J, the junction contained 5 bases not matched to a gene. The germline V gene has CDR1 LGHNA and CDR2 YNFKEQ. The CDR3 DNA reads TGTGCCAGCAGCCTGTGGGGGGGGTCGAACACCGGGGAGCTGTTTTTT. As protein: CASSLWGGSNTGELFF.

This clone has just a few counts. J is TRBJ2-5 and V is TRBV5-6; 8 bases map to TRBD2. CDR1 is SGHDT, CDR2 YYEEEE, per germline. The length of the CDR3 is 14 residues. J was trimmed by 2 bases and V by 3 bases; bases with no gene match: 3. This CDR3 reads CASSSLAGQETQYF. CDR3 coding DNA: TGTGCCAGCAGCTCCTTAGCGGGGCAAGAGACCCAGTACTTC.

The DNA for the CDR3 is TGTGCCAGCAGTGCAAAGGGAGCGGGACTAGCGGGAGGGGGCCACAATGAGCAGTTCTTC. Translation: CASSAKGAGLAGGGHNEQFF. The rearrangement links TRBV6-4 to TRBJ2-1; TRBD2 matches 16 bases. The length of the CDR3 is 20 residues. V was clipped by 4 bases and J by 5 bases; unmatched bases: 14. CDR1 is MRHNA, CDR2 SNTAGT, per germline.

The CDR3 DNA sequence: TGTGCCAGCAGCCTTATTGGGGGACTAGAGCGGTTAGATACGCAGTATTTT. Protein product: CASSLIGGLERLDTQYF. The gene calls are TRBV11-2 and TRBJ2-3; TRBD2 agrees at 8 bases. Trimming at V came to 5 bases and at J to 5 bases, leaving 15 bases not matched to a gene. This CDR3 has 17 amino acids. Looked up from germline, CDR1 is SGHAT and CDR2 is FQNNGV.

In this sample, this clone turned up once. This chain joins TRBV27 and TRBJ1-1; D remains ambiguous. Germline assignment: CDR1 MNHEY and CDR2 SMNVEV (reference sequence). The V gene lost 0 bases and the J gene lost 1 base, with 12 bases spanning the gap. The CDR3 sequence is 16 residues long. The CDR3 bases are TGTGCCAGCAGTTTATCGTGGCCAGATTCGAACACTGAAGCTTTCTTT. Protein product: CASSLSWPDSNTEAFF.

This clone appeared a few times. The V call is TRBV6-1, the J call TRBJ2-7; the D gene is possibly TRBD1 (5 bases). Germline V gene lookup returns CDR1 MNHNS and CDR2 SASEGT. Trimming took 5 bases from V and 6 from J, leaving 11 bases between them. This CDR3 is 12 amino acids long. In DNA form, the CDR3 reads TGTGCCAGCAGTACCTTAGGGGCCGAGCAGTACTTC. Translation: CASSTLGAEQYF.

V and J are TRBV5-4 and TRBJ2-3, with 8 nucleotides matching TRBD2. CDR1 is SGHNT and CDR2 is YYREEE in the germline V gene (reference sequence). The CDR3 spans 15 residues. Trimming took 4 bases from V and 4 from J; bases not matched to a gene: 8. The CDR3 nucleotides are TGTGCCAGCAGCCCCCCGGGGGGGAGTGCAGATACGCAGTATTTT. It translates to CASSPPGGSADTQYF.

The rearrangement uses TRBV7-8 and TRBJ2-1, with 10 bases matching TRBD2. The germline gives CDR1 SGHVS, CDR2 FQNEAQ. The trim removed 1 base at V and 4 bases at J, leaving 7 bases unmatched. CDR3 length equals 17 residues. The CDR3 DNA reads TGTGCCAGCAGCTTAGACGCCGGACTAGCGGTTTACAATGAGCAGTTCTTC. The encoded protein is CASSLDAGLAVYNEQFF.